This T cell receptor beta chain was recorded in a study of OX40 agonist ivuxolimab in advanced cancers. Study conclusions and caveats: Dosing at 0.1 to 3.0 mg/kg was accompanied by clonal expansion of CD4+ and CD8+ blood T cells by week 6.

Remarks on this clone: What it binds is unknown.

The CDR3 covers 15 residues. The V gene's germline CDR1 is MNHEY and CDR2 SMNVEV (reference sequence). V dropped 5 bases and J dropped 0; count of bases not matched to a gene: 3. Profiled with immunoSEQ multiplex PCR; TCRdb holds only in-frame clones, not every one. The sample holds under 65,000 clones, roughly nine tenths seen once. This material consisted of CD4+ or CD8+ T cells sorted from blood, taken in a trial of the OX40 agonist ivuxolimab. This receptor was taken from an adult with an advanced solid tumor such as melanoma, head and neck, liver or kidney cancer. V gene TRBV27 combines with J gene TRBJ1-5, with 8 bases aligning to TRBD1. As DNA, the CDR3 is TGTGCCAGCAGTCGACAGGGGACTAGCAATCAGCCCCAGCATTTT. Residues: CASSRQGTSNQPQHF.